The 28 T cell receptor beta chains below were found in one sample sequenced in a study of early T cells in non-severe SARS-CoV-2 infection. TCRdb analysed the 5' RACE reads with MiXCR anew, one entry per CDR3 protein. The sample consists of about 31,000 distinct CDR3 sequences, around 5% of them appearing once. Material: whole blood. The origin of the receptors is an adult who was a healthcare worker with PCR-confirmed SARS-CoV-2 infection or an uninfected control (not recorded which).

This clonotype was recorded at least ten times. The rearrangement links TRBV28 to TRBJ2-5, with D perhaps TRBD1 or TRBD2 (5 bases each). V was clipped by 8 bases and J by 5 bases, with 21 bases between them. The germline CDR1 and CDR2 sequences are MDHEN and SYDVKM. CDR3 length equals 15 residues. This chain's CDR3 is CASSGVGASRETQYF. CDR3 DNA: TGTGCCAGCTCTGGTGTCGGGGCTAGCCGGGAGACCCAGTACTTC.

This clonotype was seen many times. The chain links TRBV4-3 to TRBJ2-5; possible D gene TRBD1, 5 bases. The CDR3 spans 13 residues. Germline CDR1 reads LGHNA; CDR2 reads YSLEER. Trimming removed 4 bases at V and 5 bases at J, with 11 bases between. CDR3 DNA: TGCGCCAGCAGCCCAGGGTTCGGGGAGACCCAGTACTTC. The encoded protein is CASSPGFGETQYF.

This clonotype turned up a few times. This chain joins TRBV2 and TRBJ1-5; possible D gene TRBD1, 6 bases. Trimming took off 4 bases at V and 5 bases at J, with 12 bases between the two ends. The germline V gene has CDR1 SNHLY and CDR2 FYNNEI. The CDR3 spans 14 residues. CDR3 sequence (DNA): TGTGCCAGCAGTGCTACAGGGACCCATCAGCCCCAGCATTTT. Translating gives CASSATGTHQPQHF.

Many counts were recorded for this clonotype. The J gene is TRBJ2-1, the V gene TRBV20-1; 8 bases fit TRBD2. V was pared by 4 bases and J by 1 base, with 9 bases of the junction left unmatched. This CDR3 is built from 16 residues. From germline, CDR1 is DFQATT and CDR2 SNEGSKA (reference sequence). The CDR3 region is CSATRRAGGSYNEQFF. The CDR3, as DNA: TGCAGTGCTACCCGAAGGGCGGGGGGATCCTACAATGAGCAGTTCTTC.

This chain's CDR3 is CASSQDTSGRSYF. DNA of the CDR3: TGTGCCAGCAGCCAAGATACTAGCGGGAGGAGTTACTTC. The chain combines TRBV3-1 with TRBJ2-5, with 12 nucleotides matching TRBD2. The CDR3 is made up of 13 amino acids. CDR1 is LGHDT and CDR2 is YNNKEL in the germline V gene (reference sequence). V was pared by 0 bases and J by 14 bases, with 4 bases of the junction left unmatched.

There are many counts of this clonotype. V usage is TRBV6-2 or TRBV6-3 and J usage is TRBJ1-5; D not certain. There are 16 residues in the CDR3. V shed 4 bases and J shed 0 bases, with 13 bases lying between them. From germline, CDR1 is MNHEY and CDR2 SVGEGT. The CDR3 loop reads CASSSHTRYSNQPQHF. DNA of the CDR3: TGTGCCAGCAGTTCCCACACAAGATATAGCAATCAGCCCCAGCATTTT.

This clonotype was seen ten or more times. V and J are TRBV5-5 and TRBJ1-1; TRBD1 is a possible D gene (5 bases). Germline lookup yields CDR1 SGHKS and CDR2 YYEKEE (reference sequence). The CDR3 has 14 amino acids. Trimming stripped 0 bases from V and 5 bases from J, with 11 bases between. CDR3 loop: CASSLVAGWTEAFF. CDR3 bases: TGTGCCAGCAGCTTGGTCGCAGGGTGGACTGAAGCTTTCTTT.

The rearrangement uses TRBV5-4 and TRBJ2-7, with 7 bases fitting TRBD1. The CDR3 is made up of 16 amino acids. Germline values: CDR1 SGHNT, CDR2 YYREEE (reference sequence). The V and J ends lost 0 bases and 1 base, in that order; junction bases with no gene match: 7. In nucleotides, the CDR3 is TGTGCCAGCAGCTTGGTTTGGGGGACAGCATCCTACGAGCAGTACTTC. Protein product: CASSLVWGTASYEQYF.

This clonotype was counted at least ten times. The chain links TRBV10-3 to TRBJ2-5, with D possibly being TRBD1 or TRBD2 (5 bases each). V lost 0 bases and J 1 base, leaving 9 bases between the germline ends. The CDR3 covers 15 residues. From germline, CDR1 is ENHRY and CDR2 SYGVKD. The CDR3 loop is CAISESGRTQETQYF. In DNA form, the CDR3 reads TGTGCCATCAGTGAGTCGGGACGGACCCAAGAGACCCAGTACTTC.

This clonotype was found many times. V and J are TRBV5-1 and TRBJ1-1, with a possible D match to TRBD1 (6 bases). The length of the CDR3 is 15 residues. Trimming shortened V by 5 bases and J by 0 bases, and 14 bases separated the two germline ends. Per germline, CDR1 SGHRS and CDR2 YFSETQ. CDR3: CASRLGQLMNTEAFF. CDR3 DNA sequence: TGCGCCAGCAGACTAGGACAGCTAATGAACACTGAAGCTTTCTTT.

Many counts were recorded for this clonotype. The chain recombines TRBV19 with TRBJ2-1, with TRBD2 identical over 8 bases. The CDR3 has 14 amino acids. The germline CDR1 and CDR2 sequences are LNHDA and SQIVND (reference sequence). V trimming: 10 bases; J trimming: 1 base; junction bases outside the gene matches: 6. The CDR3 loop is CATGGAVSYNEQFF. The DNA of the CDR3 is TGTGCCACCGGGGGGGCGGTGTCCTACAATGAGCAGTTCTTC.

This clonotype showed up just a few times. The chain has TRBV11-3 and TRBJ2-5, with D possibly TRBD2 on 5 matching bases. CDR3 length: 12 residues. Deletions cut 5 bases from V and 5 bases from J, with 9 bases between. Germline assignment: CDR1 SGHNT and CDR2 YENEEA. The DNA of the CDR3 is TGTGCCAGCAGCGGAGGCTGGGAGACCCAGTACTTC. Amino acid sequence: CASSGGWETQYF.

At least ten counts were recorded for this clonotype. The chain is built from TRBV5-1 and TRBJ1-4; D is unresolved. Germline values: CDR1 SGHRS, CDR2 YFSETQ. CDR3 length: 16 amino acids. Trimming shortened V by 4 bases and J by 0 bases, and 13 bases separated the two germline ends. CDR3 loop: CASSVAPLTTNEKLFF. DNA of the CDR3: TGCGCCAGCAGCGTGGCCCCTCTTACAACTAATGAAAAACTGTTTTTT.

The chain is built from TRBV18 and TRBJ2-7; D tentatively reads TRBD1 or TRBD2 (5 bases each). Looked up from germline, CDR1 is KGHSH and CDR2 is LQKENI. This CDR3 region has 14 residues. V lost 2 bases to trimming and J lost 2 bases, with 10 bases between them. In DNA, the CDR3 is TGTGCCAGCTCACCAAGGGACGGACCCTACGAGCAGTACTTC. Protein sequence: CASSPRDGPYEQYF.

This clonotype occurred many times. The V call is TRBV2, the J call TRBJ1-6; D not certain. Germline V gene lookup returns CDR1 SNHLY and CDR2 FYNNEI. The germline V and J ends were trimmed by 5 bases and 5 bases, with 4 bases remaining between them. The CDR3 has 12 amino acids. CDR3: CASSNNNSPLHF. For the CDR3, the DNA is TGTGCCAGCAGTAATAATAATTCACCCCTCCACTTT.

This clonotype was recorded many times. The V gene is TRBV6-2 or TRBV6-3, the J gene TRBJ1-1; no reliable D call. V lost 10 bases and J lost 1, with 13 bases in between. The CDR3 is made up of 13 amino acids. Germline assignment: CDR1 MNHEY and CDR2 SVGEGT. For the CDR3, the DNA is TGTGCCACCTTCCCCGGGAGGAACACTGAAGCTTTCTTT. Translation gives CATFPGRNTEAFF.

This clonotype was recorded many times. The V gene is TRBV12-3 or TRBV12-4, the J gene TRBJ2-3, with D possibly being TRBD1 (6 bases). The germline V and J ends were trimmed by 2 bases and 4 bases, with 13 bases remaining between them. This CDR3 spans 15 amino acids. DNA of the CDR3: TGTGCCAGCAGTTTACCTCAGGGGATCGCAGATACGCAGTATTTT. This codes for CASSLPQGIADTQYF.

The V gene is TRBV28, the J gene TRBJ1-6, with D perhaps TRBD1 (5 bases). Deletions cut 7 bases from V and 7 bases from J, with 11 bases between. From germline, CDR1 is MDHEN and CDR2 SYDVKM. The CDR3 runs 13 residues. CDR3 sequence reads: CASKGSRNSPLHF. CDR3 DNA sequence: TGTGCCAGCAAGGGGAGTCGGAATTCACCCCTCCACTTT.

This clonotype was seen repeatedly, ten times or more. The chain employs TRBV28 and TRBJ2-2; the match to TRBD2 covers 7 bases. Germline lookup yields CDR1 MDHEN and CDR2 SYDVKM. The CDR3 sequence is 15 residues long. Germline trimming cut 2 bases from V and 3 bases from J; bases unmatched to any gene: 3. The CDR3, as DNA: TGTGCCAGCAGTTTAAACGGGAGGCACACCGGGGAGCTGTTTTTT. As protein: CASSLNGRHTGELFF. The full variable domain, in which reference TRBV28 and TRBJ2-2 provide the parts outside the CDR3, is DVKVTQSSRYLVKRTGEKVFLECVQDMDHENMFWYRQDPGLGLRLIYFSYDVKMKEKGDIPEGYSVSREKKERFSLILESASTNQTSMYLCASSLNGRHTGELFFGEGSRLTVL.

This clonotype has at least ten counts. In DNA form, the CDR3 reads TGTGCCAGCAGCTTAGAGGGGATCAGTCAGCCCCAGCATTTT. Amino acids: CASSLEGISQPQHF. The V gene is TRBV7-2, the J gene TRBJ1-5; D is perhaps TRBD1 (5 bases). Trimming took 1 base from V and 6 from J, leaving 10 bases between them. Germline V CDR1 and CDR2: SGHTA, FQGNSA. The length of the CDR3 is 14 residues.

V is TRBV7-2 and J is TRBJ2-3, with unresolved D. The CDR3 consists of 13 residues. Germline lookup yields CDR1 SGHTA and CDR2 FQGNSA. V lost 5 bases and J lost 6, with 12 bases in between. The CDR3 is CASSLNRADTQYF. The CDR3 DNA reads TGTGCCAGCAGCCTAAACCGGGCGGATACGCAGTATTTT.

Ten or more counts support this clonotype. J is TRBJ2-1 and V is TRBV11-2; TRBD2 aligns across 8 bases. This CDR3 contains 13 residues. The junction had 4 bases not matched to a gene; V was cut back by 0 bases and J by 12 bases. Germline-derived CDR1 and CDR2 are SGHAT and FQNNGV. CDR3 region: CASSLDVLAGQFF. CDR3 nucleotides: TGTGCCAGCAGCTTAGATGTGCTAGCGGGGCAGTTCTTC.

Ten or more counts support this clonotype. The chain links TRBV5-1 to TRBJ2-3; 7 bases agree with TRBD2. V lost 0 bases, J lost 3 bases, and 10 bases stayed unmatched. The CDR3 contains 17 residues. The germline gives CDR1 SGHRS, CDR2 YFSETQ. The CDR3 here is CASSLGSGGSITDTQYF. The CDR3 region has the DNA TGCGCCAGCAGCTTGGGATCGGGAGGAAGTATAACAGATACGCAGTATTTT. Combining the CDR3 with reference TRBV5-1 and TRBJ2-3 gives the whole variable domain KAGVTQTPRYLIKTRGQQVTLSCSPISGHRSVSWYQQTPGQGLQFLFEYFSETQRNKGNFPGRFSGRQFSNSRSEMNVSTLELGDSALYLCASSLGSGGSITDTQYFGPGTRLTVL.

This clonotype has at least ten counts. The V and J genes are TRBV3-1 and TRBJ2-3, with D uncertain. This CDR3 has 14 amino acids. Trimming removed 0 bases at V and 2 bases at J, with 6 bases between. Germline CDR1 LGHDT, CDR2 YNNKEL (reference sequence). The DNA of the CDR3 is TGTGCCAGCAGCCAAGATGGTAACACAGATACGCAGTATTTT. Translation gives CASSQDGNTDTQYF.

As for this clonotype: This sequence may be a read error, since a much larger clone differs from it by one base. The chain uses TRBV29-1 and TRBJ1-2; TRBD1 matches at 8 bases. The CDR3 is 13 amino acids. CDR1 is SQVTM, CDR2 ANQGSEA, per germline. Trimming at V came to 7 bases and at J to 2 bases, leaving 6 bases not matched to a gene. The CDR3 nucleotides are TGCAGCGCTGCCAGGGGGCAAAACTATGGCTACACCTTC. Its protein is CSAARGQNYGYTF.

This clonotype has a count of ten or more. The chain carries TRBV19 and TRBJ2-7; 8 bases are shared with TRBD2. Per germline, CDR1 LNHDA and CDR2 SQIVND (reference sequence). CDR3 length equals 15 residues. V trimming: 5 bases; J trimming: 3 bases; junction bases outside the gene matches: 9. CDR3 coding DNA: TGTGCCAGTAGTGAGGGGAGCGGGAGCCGCTACGAGCAGTACTTC. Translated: CASSEGSGSRYEQYF.

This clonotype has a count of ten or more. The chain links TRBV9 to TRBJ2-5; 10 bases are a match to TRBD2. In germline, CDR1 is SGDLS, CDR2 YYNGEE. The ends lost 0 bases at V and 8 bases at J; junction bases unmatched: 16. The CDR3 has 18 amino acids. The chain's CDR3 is CASSVDGAGGPTFQTQYF. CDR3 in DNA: TGTGCCAGCAGCGTAGATGGAGCGGGGGGGCCGACCTTTCAAACCCAGTACTTC. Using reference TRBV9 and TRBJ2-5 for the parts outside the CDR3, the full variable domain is DSGVTQTPKHLITATGQRVTLRCSPRSGDLSVYWYQQSLDQGLQFLIQYYNGEERAKGNILERFSAQQFPDLHSELNLSSLELGDSALYFCASSVDGAGGPTFQTQYFGPGTRLLVL.

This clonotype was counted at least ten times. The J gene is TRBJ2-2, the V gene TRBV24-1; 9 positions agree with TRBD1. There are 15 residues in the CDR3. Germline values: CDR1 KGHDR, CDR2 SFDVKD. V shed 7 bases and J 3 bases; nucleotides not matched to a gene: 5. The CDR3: CATSEGQGHTGELFF. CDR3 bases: TGTGCCACCAGCGAAGGACAGGGGCACACCGGGGAGCTGTTTTTT.